This TCR beta chain was sequenced during a study of cytomegalovirus exposure and HLA in healthy donors. Both 60 Vbeta primers and 13 Jbeta primers went into the PCR. Clones were sequenced by immunoSEQ multiplex PCR, and TCRdb holds only the in-frame ones, with some missing. Of under 100,000 clones listed, approximately 79% were seen once; the top ten hold roughly 12%. V shed 5 bases, J shed 0 bases, and the junction held 6 bases outside the gene matches. The CDR3 has 16 residues. Per germline, CDR1 SGHTA and CDR2 FQGNSA. Donors likely had unrecorded immune exposures despite being nominally healthy when sampled. The study did not record CMV serostatus for this donor. Study-level points and caveats: As a later analysis showed, a missense DCLRE1C variant was linked to trimming of TCR beta V- and J-genes. It has been reported that TCR beta sequences accurately predicted the HLA-A and HLA-B alleles of most subjects.

About this clone: Its antigen is currently unknown.

The source material was PBMCs. This chain uses TRBV7-2 with TRBJ2-3; 9 bases agree with TRBD2. This receptor was taken from a human donor in good health. The CDR3 DNA sequence: TGTGCCAGCAGCCAGCGGGGGGTACTCAGCACAGATACGCAGTATTTT. Protein product: CASSQRGVLSTDTQYF.